These 14 T cell receptor beta chains were sequenced from one sample in a study of shared clonotypes between healthy human individuals. The assay was immunoSEQ multiplex PCR, and TCRdb's table has in-frame clones only and misses some. The sample yields over a million clones, approximately 76% seen once. The material sequenced was memory CD4+ T cells sorted from blood. Documented subset: CD45RA-negative fraction. The receptors derive from a man in his late teens or twenties in good health.

The gene calls are TRBV7-9 and TRBJ1-5, with 8 bases fitting TRBD1. V was clipped by 3 bases and J by 5 bases; unmatched bases: 3. The CDR3 sequence is 14 residues long. The germline V gene encodes CDR1 SEHNR and CDR2 FQNEAQ (reference sequence). CDR3 in amino acids: CASSLDRVDQPQHF. The CDR3 DNA follows: TGTGCCAGCAGCTTGGACAGGGTGGATCAGCCCCAGCATTTT.

The chain recombines TRBV19 with TRBJ1-5; D perhaps matches TRBD1 (5 bases). Deletions cut 5 bases from V and 7 bases from J, with 15 bases between. This CDR3 is 14 amino acids long. Germline CDR1 is LNHDA and CDR2 is SQIVND (reference sequence). CDR3 protein: CASSEGTYPQPQHF. For the CDR3, the DNA is TGTGCCAGTAGTGAGGGGACCTACCCACAGCCCCAGCATTTT. The full variable domain, its missing parts supplied by reference TRBV19 and TRBJ1-5, is DGGITQSPKYLFRKEGQNVTLSCEQNLNHDAMYWYRQDPGQGLRLIYYSQIVNDFQKGDIAEGYSVSREKKESFPLTVTSAQKNPTAFYLCASSEGTYPQPQHFGDGTRLSIL.

The gene calls are TRBV4-3 and TRBJ2-1; 13 bases map to TRBD2. CDR1 is LGHNA, CDR2 YSLEER, per germline. The CDR3 loop spans 15 amino acids. V lost 3 bases to trimming and J lost 8 bases; unmatched junction nucleotides: 4. The CDR3 region is CASSQDTSGRDEQFF. The CDR3 bases are TGCGCCAGCAGCCAGGACACTAGCGGGAGGGATGAGCAGTTCTTC.

The chain recombines TRBV5-1 with TRBJ2-1; 13 bases fit TRBD2. Trimming at V came to 3 bases and at J to 6 bases, leaving 3 bases not matched to a gene. From germline, CDR1 is SGHRS and CDR2 YFSETQ. The CDR3 consists of 15 residues. The CDR3, as DNA: TGCGCCAGCAGCTCCAGACTAGCGGGAGGCAATGAGCAGTTCTTC. As protein: CASSSRLAGGNEQFF.

The J gene is TRBJ1-6, the V gene TRBV2, with 11 nucleotides matching TRBD1. Trimming cost V 4 bases and J 18 bases; bases outside gene matches: 2. The CDR3 sequence is 11 residues long. Looked up from germline, CDR1 is SNHLY and CDR2 is FYNNEI. DNA of the CDR3: TGTGCCAGCAGTGTGGGACAGGGGGGCCACTTT. Its protein product is CASSVGQGGHF.

This clone is a singleton in its sample. The chain links TRBV5-1 to TRBJ1-4, with unresolved D. CDR3 length: 13 amino acids. Germline V CDR1 and CDR2: SGHRS, YFSETQ. V was clipped by 0 bases and J by 5 bases, with 5 bases between them. The CDR3 region is CASSLGINEKLFF. CDR3 coding DNA: TGCGCCAGCAGCTTGGGCATCAATGAAAAACTGTTTTTT. The full variable domain, with the rest looked up from reference TRBV5-1 and TRBJ1-4, is KAGVTQTPRYLIKTRGQQVTLSCSPISGHRSVSWYQQTPGQGLQFLFEYFSETQRNKGNFPGRFSGRQFSNSRSEMNVSTLELGDSALYLCASSLGINEKLFFGSGTQLSVL.

This clone has only one observation. Here the CDR3 reads CASSRDSGEARGTQYF. In DNA form, the CDR3 reads TGTGCCAGCTCACGCGATAGCGGGGAGGCCCGGGGGACCCAGTACTTC. The gene calls are TRBV18 and TRBJ2-5, with 8 bases aligning to TRBD2. Per germline, CDR1 KGHSH and CDR2 LQKENI. This CDR3 contains 16 residues. V dropped 4 bases and J dropped 7; count of bases not matched to a gene: 14.

This rearrangement joins TRBV5-1 to TRBJ2-3, with 13 nucleotides matching TRBD2. The CDR3 has 16 residues. Germline CDR1 and CDR2: SGHRS and YFSETQ. Trimming cost V 4 bases and J 4 bases; bases outside gene matches: 6. CDR3 protein: CASSPGTSGISDTQYF. CDR3 coding DNA: TGCGCCAGCAGCCCCGGGACTAGCGGGATTTCAGATACGCAGTATTTT.

This clone was seen only once. The genes are TRBV28 and TRBJ2-1; possibly TRBD2 for D (6 bases). V was shortened by 2 bases and J by 6 bases, with 8 bases between the two germline ends. The CDR3 totals 13 residues. Germline lookup yields CDR1 MDHEN and CDR2 SYDVKM. Written as DNA, the CDR3 is TGTGCCAGCAGTTTAGTCGGGGGCAATGAGCAGTTCTTC. This codes for CASSLVGGNEQFF.

V gene TRBV29-1 combines with J gene TRBJ1-5; D is unresolved. Germline V gene sequence: CDR1 SQVTM, CDR2 ANQGSEA. The CDR3 consists of 14 residues. With 4 bases removed from V and 4 bases from J, the gap between germline ends came to 14 bases. CDR3 DNA sequence: TGCAGCGTTGCGGGTGCATCCCAGAATCAGCCCCAGCATTTT. It translates to CSVAGASQNQPQHF.

The V call is TRBV27, the J call TRBJ1-4, with D unclear. The germline V and J ends were trimmed by 3 bases and 8 bases, with 13 bases remaining between them. CDR1 is MNHEY and CDR2 is SMNVEV in the germline V gene (reference sequence). The CDR3 loop spans 14 amino acids. The CDR3 coding sequence is TGTGCCAGCAGTTTCGGGAGGTACCGCGAAAAACTGTTTTTT. Protein sequence: CASSFGRYREKLFF.

With regard to this clone: The same CDR3 arises from other DNA sequences in this sample as well. The chain recombines TRBV5-4 with TRBJ2-7; possible D gene TRBD1, 6 bases. Trimming shortened V by 0 bases and J by 4 bases, and 8 bases separated the two germline ends. There are 13 residues in the CDR3. Germline V gives CDR1 SGHNT, CDR2 YYREEE (reference sequence). The CDR3 region is CASSLGTGYEQYF. CDR3 in DNA: TGTGCCAGCAGCTTGGGAACAGGGTACGAGCAGTACTTC.

The chain is built from TRBV6-6 and TRBJ2-7; D gene ambiguous. V gave up 2 bases and J gave up 4 bases, with 6 bases separating them. The germline V gene has CDR1 MNHNY and CDR2 SVGAGI (reference sequence). The CDR3 contains 12 residues. CDR3 DNA sequence: TGTGCCAGCAGTTACCTGGAATACGAGCAGTACTTC. Amino acid sequence: CASSYLEYEQYF.

This clone came up a few times. CDR3 in DNA: TGTGCCAGCAGTTTCATAAGGGGCGGTAATCAGCCCCAGCATTTT. Translation gives CASSFIRGGNQPQHF. V gene TRBV28 combines with J gene TRBJ1-5, with D perhaps TRBD1 (5 bases). Per germline, CDR1 MDHEN and CDR2 SYDVKM. The CDR3 loop spans 15 amino acids. V was clipped by 3 bases and J by 4 bases, with 13 bases between them.